This passage covers 30 T cell receptor beta chains from one sample sequenced in a study of PD-1 blockade in classical Hodgkin lymphoma. Relapses following autologous stem cell transplantation were seen in all patients, with brentuximab vedotin exposure varying. The table came from immunoSEQ multiplex PCR; TCRdb's copy has only in-frame clones and leaves some out. This table has approximately 73,000 clones, around 93% appearing once. Sequencing used peripheral blood mononuclear cells (PBMCs), obtained at baseline. The receptors originated from a human donor with classical Hodgkin lymphoma.

The chain uses TRBV19 and TRBJ1-5, with 8 bases matching TRBD1. Unmatched junction bases numbered 18, after V lost 5 bases and J lost 6 bases. This CDR3 contains 18 residues. From germline, CDR1 is LNHDA and CDR2 SQIVND (reference sequence). CDR3 protein: CASSVRTGNIAMSQPQHF. The CDR3 bases are TGTGCCAGTAGTGTCCGGACAGGGAACATTGCGATGAGTCAGCCCCAGCATTTT.

This chain joins TRBV19 and TRBJ1-2; TRBD1 aligns across 7 bases. Germline-derived CDR1 and CDR2 are LNHDA and SQIVND (reference sequence). The CDR3 has 15 amino acids. V dropped 5 bases and J dropped 2; count of bases not matched to a gene: 8. In DNA, the CDR3 is TGTGCCAGTAGTCGCAGGACAGGACCCAACTATGGCTACACCTTC. Its protein product is CASSRRTGPNYGYTF.

In its sample, this clone was seen a few times. V usage is TRBV10-3 and J usage is TRBJ2-5; 9 nucleotides line up with TRBD2. J was trimmed by 5 bases and V by 2 bases; bases with no gene match: 6. The germline CDR1 and CDR2 sequences are ENHRY and SYGVKD. This CDR3 comprises 15 residues. CDR3 nucleotide sequence: TGTGCCATCAGTGAGAACAGCGGGGGGCGGGAGACCCAGTACTTC. This codes for CAISENSGGRETQYF.

The J gene is TRBJ1-2, the V gene TRBV19; no clear D gene. CDR1 LNHDA and CDR2 SQIVND come from the germline V gene (reference sequence). This CDR3 has 14 amino acids. V lost 4 bases and J 4 bases, leaving 13 bases between the germline ends. The chain's CDR3 is CASSNPGDPYGYTF. CDR3 nucleotide sequence: TGTGCCAGTAGTAACCCCGGCGACCCCTATGGCTACACCTTC. The whole variable domain, filled in from reference TRBV19 and TRBJ1-2, reads DGGITQSPKYLFRKEGQNVTLSCEQNLNHDAMYWYRQDPGQGLRLIYYSQIVNDFQKGDIAEGYSVSREKKESFPLTVTSAQKNPTAFYLCASSNPGDPYGYTFGSGTRLTVV.

The chain couples TRBV18 to TRBJ2-6; possible D gene TRBD1, 6 bases. V was trimmed by 0 bases and J by 4 bases, leaving 10 bases between them. The germline V gene has CDR1 KGHSH and CDR2 LQKENI. The CDR3 has 16 residues. The CDR3 bases are TGTGCCAGCTCACCACCCTGGGGGCGCGGGGCCAACGTCCTGACTTTC. This sequence encodes CASSPPWGRGANVLTF. Full variable domain (missing parts from reference TRBV18 and TRBJ2-6): NAGVMQNPRHLVRRRGQEARLRCSPMKGHSHVYWYRQLPEEGLKFMVYLQKENIIDESGMPKERFSAEFPKEGPSILRIQQVVRGDSAAYFCASSPPWGRGANVLTFGAGSRLTVL.

This chain uses TRBV27 with TRBJ2-5; no clear D. V was clipped by 8 bases and J by 3 bases, with 4 bases between them. Per the germline V gene, CDR1 is MNHEY and CDR2 is SMNVEV (reference sequence). This CDR3 is built from 10 residues. The CDR3 coding sequence is TGTGCCAGCGGTGAAGAGACCCAGTACTTC. Translation: CASGEETQYF.

This sequence joins TRBV11-2 and TRBJ1-2, with D possibly being TRBD1 (5 bases). Between the trimmed V and J ends, which lost 3 bases and 4 bases, there was a span of 15 bases. This CDR3 has 15 residues. Germline V gene sequence: CDR1 SGHAT, CDR2 FQNNGV. Here the CDR3 DNA reads TGTGCCAGCAGCTTTAACCCAGGGTTAGTCTATGGCTACACCTTC. Translating it yields CASSFNPGLVYGYTF.

In its sample, this clone was seen once. The chain is built from TRBV19 and TRBJ2-3, with 7 positions matching TRBD2. After removal of 8 bases from V and 0 bases from J, the junction contained 5 bases not matched to a gene. Germline values: CDR1 LNHDA, CDR2 SQIVND (reference sequence). CDR3 length: 14 residues. CDR3 DNA: TGTGCCAGTTGCGCTAGCGGAAGCACAGATACGCAGTATTTT. The encoded protein is CASCASGSTDTQYF.

V and J are TRBV27 and TRBJ2-7; maybe TRBD2 (7 bases). Trimming removed 2 bases at V and 3 bases at J, with 14 bases between. The germline gives CDR1 MNHEY, CDR2 SMNVEV (reference sequence). CDR3 length equals 15 residues. CDR3 DNA sequence: TGTGCCAGCAGTTTAGAGGGGGGGGCCTACTACGAGCAGTACTTC. As protein: CASSLEGGAYYEQYF.

The gene calls are TRBV19 and TRBJ1-5; D is perhaps TRBD1 (5 bases). Germline V gene lookup returns CDR1 LNHDA and CDR2 SQIVND (reference sequence). This CDR3 has 15 amino acids. V was cut by 7 bases and J by 5 bases, with 18 bases left in between. CDR3 amino acids: CASNPKWGRDQPQHF. As DNA, the CDR3 is TGTGCCAGTAATCCAAAATGGGGGAGGGATCAGCCCCAGCATTTT.

The chain recombines TRBV7-6 with TRBJ1-1, with D possibly TRBD1 on 5 matching bases. The CDR3 has 19 residues. Trimming removed 2 bases from V and 2 bases from J, with 24 bases in between. CDR1 and CDR2 from the germline V gene are SGHVS and FNYEAQ. CDR3 DNA: TGTGCCAGCAGCTTAAGGACGCCTGGGGCCCCCGGGGCCAACACTGAAGCTTTCTTT. Translating it yields CASSLRTPGAPGANTEAFF. The whole variable domain, filled in from reference TRBV7-6 and TRBJ1-1, reads GAGVSQSPRYKVTKRGQDVALRCDPISGHVSLYWYRQALGQGPEFLTYFNYEAQQDKSGLPNDRFSAERPEGSISTLTIQRTEQRDSAMYRCASSLRTPGAPGANTEAFFGQGTRLTVV.

V usage is TRBV4-1 and J usage is TRBJ2-1; 15 bases are a match to TRBD2. This CDR3 has 16 amino acids. Germline CDR1 MGHRA, CDR2 YSYEKL. V lost 4 bases and J lost 7; bases outside the gene matches: 5. The CDR3 region has the DNA TGCGCCAGCAGCCCGGGACTAGCGGGGGGTCGGAATGAGCAGTTCTTC. It codes for CASSPGLAGGRNEQFF.

The rearrangement links TRBV4-3 to TRBJ1-1; D ambiguous. V lost 3 bases and J lost 2, with 10 bases in between. The CDR3 totals 14 residues. Germline V gives CDR1 LGHNA, CDR2 YSLEER. CDR3 sequence reads: CASSHAGDNTEAFF. CDR3 DNA: TGCGCCAGCAGCCATGCAGGTGACAACACTGAAGCTTTCTTT.

The chain carries TRBV27 and TRBJ1-4, with D unresolved. CDR1 and CDR2 (germline): MNHEY, SMNVEV (reference sequence). This CDR3 has 14 amino acids. V was trimmed by 1 base and J by 0 bases, leaving 3 bases between them. The CDR3, as DNA: TGTGCCAGCAGTTTATTAGCAACTAATGAAAAACTGTTTTTT. It encodes CASSLLATNEKLFF.

This rearrangement joins TRBV7-3 to TRBJ2-2; D may match TRBD1 or TRBD2 (6 bases each). This CDR3 comprises 14 residues. CDR1 is SGHTA and CDR2 is FQGTGA in the germline V gene. Trimming removed 5 bases at V and 1 base at J, with 8 bases between. The chain's CDR3 is CASSAGQNTGELFF. The CDR3 bases are TGTGCCAGCAGCGCGGGACAGAACACCGGGGAGCTGTTTTTT.

With respect to this clone: At one end, the junction sequence differs from germline, possibly due to a read error. The rearrangement joins TRBV15 to TRBJ2-7, with 11 bases matching TRBD1. Germline loops: CDR1 LNHNV, CDR2 YYDKDF (reference sequence). CDR3 length: 14 residues. The CDR3 nucleotides are TGTGCCACCAGGAGAGGACAGGGGGCGTCCGAGCAGTACTTC. It is translated as CATRRGQGASEQYF.

This clone was detected only once. The chain couples TRBV5-1 to TRBJ2-7; the match to TRBD1 covers 9 bases. CDR1 is SGHRS, CDR2 YFSETQ, per germline. This CDR3 has 15 residues. With V trimmed by 4 bases and J by 3 bases, 8 bases remained unmatched. For the CDR3, the DNA is TGCGCCAGCAGCATTATCCCGGGACAGGGCTACGAGCAGTACTTC. Translated: CASSIIPGQGYEQYF. Using reference TRBV5-1 and TRBJ2-7 for the parts outside the CDR3, the full variable domain is KAGVTQTPRYLIKTRGQQVTLSCSPISGHRSVSWYQQTPGQGLQFLFEYFSETQRNKGNFPGRFSGRQFSNSRSEMNVSTLELGDSALYLCASSIIPGQGYEQYFGPGTRLTVT.

This clone was seen once. The chain combines TRBV19 with TRBJ1-2; unclear D gene. The CDR3 contains 15 residues. V dropped 4 bases and J dropped 6 bases, with 18 bases sitting between them. Germline CDR1 reads LNHDA; CDR2 reads SQIVND (reference sequence). CDR3: CASSTLPESGDGYTF. CDR3 nucleotide sequence: TGTGCCAGTAGTACTCTCCCCGAATCTGGGGATGGCTACACCTTC.

V and J are TRBV11-2 and TRBJ2-2; 10 positions agree with TRBD2. Germline V gene data show CDR1 as SGHAT and CDR2 as FQNNGV. The length of the CDR3 is 19 residues. With 1 base clipped from V and 5 bases from J, the junction kept 13 bases outside the gene matches. The CDR3 DNA follows: TGTGCCAGCAGCTTAGTTACTTTAGAGCGGGAGGGCCGAACCGGGGAGCTGTTTTTT. As protein: CASSLVTLEREGRTGELFF.

The chain employs TRBV11-2 and TRBJ2-3; no reliable D call. V dropped 1 base and J dropped 4 bases, with 9 bases sitting between them. The germline V gene encodes CDR1 SGHAT and CDR2 FQNNGV. The CDR3 is made up of 14 amino acids. CDR3 nucleotides: TGTGCCAGCAGCTTAGGCTCGCCGCCAGATACGCAGTATTTT. Translating it yields CASSLGSPPDTQYF. The whole variable domain, filled in from reference TRBV11-2 and TRBJ2-3, reads EAGVAQSPRYKIIEKRQSVAFWCNPISGHATLYWYQQILGQGPKLLIQFQNNGVVDDSQLPKDRFSAERLKGVDSTLKIQPAKLEDSAVYLCASSLGSPPDTQYFGPGTRLTVL.

V and J are TRBV12-5 and TRBJ2-7; D call uncertain. The germline V gene encodes CDR1 LGHNT and CDR2 FRNRAP. Trimming removed 2 bases at V and 2 bases at J, with 13 bases between. This CDR3 comprises 15 residues. In DNA form, the CDR3 reads TGTGCTAGTGGTTTGTATCGGACCGCTCCCTACGAGCAGTACTTC. Translated: CASGLYRTAPYEQYF.

The table lists this clone with a count of one. The chain links TRBV27 to TRBJ2-7; D remains unclear. V lost 2 bases, J lost 6 bases, and 11 bases lay in between. The CDR3 sequence is 13 residues long. Germline V CDR1 and CDR2: MNHEY, SMNVEV (reference sequence). The DNA of the CDR3 is TGTGCCAGCAGTTTAATTAATGATCCCGAGCAGTACTTC. It is translated as CASSLINDPEQYF.

This chain joins TRBV7-7 and TRBJ2-3; 12 positions agree with TRBD1. Per the germline V gene, CDR1 is SSHAT and CDR2 is FNYEAQ (reference sequence). J was trimmed by 4 bases and V by 6 bases; bases with no gene match: 5. This CDR3 has 15 amino acids. The CDR3 sequence: CASSPGQGAPDTQYF. CDR3 bases: TGTGCCAGCAGTCCGGGACAGGGGGCCCCAGATACGCAGTATTTT.

The chain couples TRBV19 to TRBJ1-2; TRBD1 might be the D (5 bases). This CDR3 comprises 14 residues. Trimming stripped 3 bases from V and 4 bases from J, with 12 bases between. Per the germline V gene, CDR1 is LNHDA and CDR2 is SQIVND (reference sequence). The CDR3 sequence is CASSIVQGAYGYTF. The CDR3 DNA sequence: TGTGCCAGTAGTATCGTGCAGGGTGCCTATGGCTACACCTTC.

V and J are TRBV5-1 and TRBJ1-6, with 7 bases identical to TRBD1. CDR1 and CDR2 from the germline V gene are SGHRS and YFSETQ. V was clipped by 4 bases and J by 10 bases; unmatched bases: 8. The CDR3 is 14 amino acids. CDR3 in DNA: TGCGCCAGCAGCACGGGACAGCAGGAATCACCCCTCCACTTT. This sequence encodes CASSTGQQESPLHF.

This rearrangement joins TRBV5-1 to TRBJ1-3; D remains ambiguous. CDR1 and CDR2 (germline): SGHRS, YFSETQ. CDR3 size: 18 residues. V was shortened by 0 bases and J by 2 bases, with 18 bases between the two germline ends. CDR3 DNA: TGCGCCAGCAGCTTGGCCCTCCAAGGAGAGGGCGCTGGAAACACCATATATTTT. Its protein is CASSLALQGEGAGNTIYF.

The V and J genes are TRBV5-1 and TRBJ2-3; 12 bases match TRBD2. The CDR3 consists of 16 residues. Per germline, CDR1 SGHRS and CDR2 YFSETQ. V shed 3 bases and J 10 bases; nucleotides not matched to a gene: 12. CDR3 sequence reads: CASSYRTSGAAFPQYF. CDR3 DNA: TGCGCCAGCAGCTACCGGACTAGCGGGGCGGCCTTTCCGCAGTATTTT. The variable domain in full, completed from reference TRBV5-1 and TRBJ2-3, reads KAGVTQTPRYLIKTRGQQVTLSCSPISGHRSVSWYQQTPGQGLQFLFEYFSETQRNKGNFPGRFSGRQFSNSRSEMNVSTLELGDSALYLCASSYRTSGAAFPQYFGPGTRLTVL.

The V gene is TRBV5-1, the J gene TRBJ2-5, with 8 bases identical to TRBD1. J was trimmed by 5 bases and V by 4 bases; bases with no gene match: 13. This CDR3 is built from 16 residues. The germline V gene encodes CDR1 SGHRS and CDR2 YFSETQ. CDR3 protein: CASSKDRAPSGETQYF. CDR3 DNA: TGCGCCAGCAGCAAGGACAGGGCTCCGTCGGGGGAGACCCAGTACTTC.

V gene TRBV6-1 combines with J gene TRBJ1-1, with D possibly TRBD1 on 5 matching bases. The CDR3 is made up of 16 amino acids. Germline CDR1 MNHNS, CDR2 SASEGT. Trimming took 1 base from V and 1 from J, leaving 13 bases between them. The CDR3 DNA sequence: TGTGCCAGCAGTGAAGGGGCAGGGCCAGGGAACACTGAAGCTTTCTTT. Amino acid sequence: CASSEGAGPGNTEAFF.

The chain has TRBV20-1 and TRBJ2-4; a possible D gene is TRBD1 (5 bases). Trimming pared 6 bases from V and 16 bases from J, leaving 13 bases between. Germline lookup yields CDR1 DFQATT and CDR2 SNEGSKA (reference sequence). This CDR3 has 9 amino acids. The CDR3: CSADQTDYF. The CDR3 DNA follows: TGCAGTGCCGACCAGACAGATTACTTC.